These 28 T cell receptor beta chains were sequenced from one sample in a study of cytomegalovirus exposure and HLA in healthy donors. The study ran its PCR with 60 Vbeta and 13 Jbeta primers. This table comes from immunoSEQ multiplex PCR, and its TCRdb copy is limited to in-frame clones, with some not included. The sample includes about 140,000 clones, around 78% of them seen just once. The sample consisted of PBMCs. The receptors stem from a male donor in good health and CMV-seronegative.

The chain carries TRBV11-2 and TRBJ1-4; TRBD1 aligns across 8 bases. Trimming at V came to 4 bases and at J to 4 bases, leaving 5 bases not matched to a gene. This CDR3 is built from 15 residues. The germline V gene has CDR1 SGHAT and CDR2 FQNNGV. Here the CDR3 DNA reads TGTGCCAGCAGCTCCGGACAGGGAGGTAATGAAAAACTGTTTTTT. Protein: CASSSGQGGNEKLFF. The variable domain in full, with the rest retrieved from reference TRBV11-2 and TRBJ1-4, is EAGVAQSPRYKIIEKRQSVAFWCNPISGHATLYWYQQILGQGPKLLIQFQNNGVVDDSQLPKDRFSAERLKGVDSTLKIQPAKLEDSAVYLCASSSGQGGNEKLFFGSGTQLSVL.

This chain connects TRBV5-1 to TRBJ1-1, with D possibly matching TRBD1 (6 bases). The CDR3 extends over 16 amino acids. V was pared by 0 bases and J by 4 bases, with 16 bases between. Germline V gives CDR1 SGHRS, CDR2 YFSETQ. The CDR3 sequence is CASSLAAGAWGTEAFF. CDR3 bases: TGCGCCAGCAGCTTGGCCGCAGGGGCGTGGGGCACTGAAGCTTTCTTT.

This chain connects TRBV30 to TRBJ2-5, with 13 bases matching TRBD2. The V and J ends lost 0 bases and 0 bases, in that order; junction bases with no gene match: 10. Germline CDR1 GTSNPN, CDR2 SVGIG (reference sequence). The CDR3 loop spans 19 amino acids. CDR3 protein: CAWSVPRTSGRPYQETQYF. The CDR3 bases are TGTGCCTGGAGTGTACCCCGGACTAGCGGGAGACCATACCAAGAGACCCAGTACTTC.

The CDR3 loop reads CASSIGRRGWYSYEQYF. The CDR3 DNA reads TGTGCCAGTAGTATAGGAAGGCGCGGCTGGTATTCCTACGAGCAGTACTTC. The J gene is TRBJ2-7, the V gene TRBV19; D is ambiguous. The CDR3 consists of 17 residues. The germline V gene encodes CDR1 LNHDA and CDR2 SQIVND (reference sequence). V lost 1 base and J 1 base, leaving 17 bases between the germline ends.

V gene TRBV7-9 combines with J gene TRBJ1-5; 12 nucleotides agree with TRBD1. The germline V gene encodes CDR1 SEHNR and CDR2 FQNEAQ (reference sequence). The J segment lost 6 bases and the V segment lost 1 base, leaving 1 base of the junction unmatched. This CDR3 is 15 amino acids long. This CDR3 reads CASSLGDRGRQPQHF. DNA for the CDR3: TGTGCCAGCAGCTTAGGGGACAGGGGGCGTCAGCCCCAGCATTTT.

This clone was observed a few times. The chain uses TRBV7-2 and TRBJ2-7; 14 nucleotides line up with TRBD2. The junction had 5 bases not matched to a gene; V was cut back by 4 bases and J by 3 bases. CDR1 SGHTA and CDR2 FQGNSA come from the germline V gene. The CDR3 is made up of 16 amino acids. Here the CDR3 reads CASSSGTSGSRYEQYF. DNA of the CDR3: TGTGCCAGCAGCTCCGGGACTAGCGGGAGTCGCTACGAGCAGTACTTC.

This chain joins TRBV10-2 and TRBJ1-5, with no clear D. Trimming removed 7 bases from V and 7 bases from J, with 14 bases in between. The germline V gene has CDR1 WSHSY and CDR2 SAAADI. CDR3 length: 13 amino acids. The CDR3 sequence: CASTAGSGQPQHF. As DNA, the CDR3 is TGCGCCAGCACAGCCGGGAGCGGGCAGCCCCAGCATTTT.

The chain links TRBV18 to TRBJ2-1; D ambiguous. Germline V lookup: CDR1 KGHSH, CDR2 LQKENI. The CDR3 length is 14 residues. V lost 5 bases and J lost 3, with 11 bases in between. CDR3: CASSLSRRYNEQFF. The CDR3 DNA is TGTGCCAGCTCATTGAGCAGGCGCTACAATGAGCAGTTCTTC.

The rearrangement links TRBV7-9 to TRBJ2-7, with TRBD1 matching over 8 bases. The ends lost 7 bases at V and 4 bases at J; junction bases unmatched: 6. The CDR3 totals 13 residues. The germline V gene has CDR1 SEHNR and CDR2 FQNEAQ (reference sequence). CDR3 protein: CASTRDRTYEQYF. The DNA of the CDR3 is TGTGCCAGCACCCGGGACAGGACGTACGAGCAGTACTTC. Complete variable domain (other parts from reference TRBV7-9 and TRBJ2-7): DTGVSQNPRHKITKRGQNVTFRCDPISEHNRLYWYRQTLGQGPEFLTYFQNEAQLEKSRLLSDRFSAERPKGSFSTLEIQRTEQGDSAMYLCASTRDRTYEQYFGPGTRLTVT.

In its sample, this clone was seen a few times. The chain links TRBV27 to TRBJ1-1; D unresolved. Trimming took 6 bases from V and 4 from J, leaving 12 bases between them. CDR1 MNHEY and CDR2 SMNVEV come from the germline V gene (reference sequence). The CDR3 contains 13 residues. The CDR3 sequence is CASSSRVSTEAFF. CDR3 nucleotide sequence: TGTGCCAGCAGCTCCCGGGTCAGCACTGAAGCTTTCTTT.

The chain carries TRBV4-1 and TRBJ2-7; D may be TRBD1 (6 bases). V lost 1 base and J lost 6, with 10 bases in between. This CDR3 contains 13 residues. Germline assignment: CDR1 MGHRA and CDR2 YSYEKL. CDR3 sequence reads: CASSQVRGSEQYF. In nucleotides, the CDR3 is TGCGCCAGCAGCCAAGTTAGGGGGAGCGAGCAGTACTTC.

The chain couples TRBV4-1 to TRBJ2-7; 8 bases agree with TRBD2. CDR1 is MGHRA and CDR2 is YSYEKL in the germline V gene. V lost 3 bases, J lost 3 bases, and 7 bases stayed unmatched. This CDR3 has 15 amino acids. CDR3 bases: TGCGCCAGCAGCCAGGCCCGCGGGGGGTACTACGAGCAGTACTTC. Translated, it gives CASSQARGGYYEQYF.

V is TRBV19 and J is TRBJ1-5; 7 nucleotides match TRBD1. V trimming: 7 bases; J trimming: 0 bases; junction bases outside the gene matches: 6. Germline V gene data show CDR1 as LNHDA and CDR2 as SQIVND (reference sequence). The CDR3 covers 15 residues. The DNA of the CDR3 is TGTGCCAGTACCAGACAGGGCTATAGCAATCAGCCCCAGCATTTT. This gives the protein CASTRQGYSNQPQHF.

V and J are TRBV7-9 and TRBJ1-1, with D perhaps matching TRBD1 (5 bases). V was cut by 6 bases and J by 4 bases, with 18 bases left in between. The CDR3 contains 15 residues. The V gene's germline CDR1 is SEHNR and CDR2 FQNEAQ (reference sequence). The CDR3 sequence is CASSPFPGLSTEAFF. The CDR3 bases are TGTGCCAGCAGTCCCTTCCCAGGGTTGAGCACTGAAGCTTTCTTT.

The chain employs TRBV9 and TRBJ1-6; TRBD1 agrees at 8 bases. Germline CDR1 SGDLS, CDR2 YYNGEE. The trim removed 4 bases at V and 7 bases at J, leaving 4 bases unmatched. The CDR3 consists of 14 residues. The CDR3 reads CASSTRQGNSPLHF. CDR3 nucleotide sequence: TGTGCCAGCAGCACCCGACAGGGGAATTCACCCCTCCACTTT. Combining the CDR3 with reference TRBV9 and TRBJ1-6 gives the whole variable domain DSGVTQTPKHLITATGQRVTLRCSPRSGDLSVYWYQQSLDQGLQFLIQYYNGEERAKGNILERFSAQQFPDLHSELNLSSLELGDSALYFCASSTRQGNSPLHFGNGTRLTVT.

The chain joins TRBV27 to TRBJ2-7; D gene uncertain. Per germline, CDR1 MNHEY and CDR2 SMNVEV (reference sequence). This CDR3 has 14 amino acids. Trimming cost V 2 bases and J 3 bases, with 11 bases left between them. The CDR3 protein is CASSLELSRYEQYF. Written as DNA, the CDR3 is TGTGCCAGCAGTTTAGAGCTAAGCCGCTACGAGCAGTACTTC.

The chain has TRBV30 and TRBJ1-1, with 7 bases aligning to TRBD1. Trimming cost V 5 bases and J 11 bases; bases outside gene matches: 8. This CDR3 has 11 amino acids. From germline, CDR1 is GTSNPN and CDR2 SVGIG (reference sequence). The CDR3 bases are TGTGCCTGGGAGAGGAGGGGGCTGGCTTTCTTT. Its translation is CAWERRGLAFF.

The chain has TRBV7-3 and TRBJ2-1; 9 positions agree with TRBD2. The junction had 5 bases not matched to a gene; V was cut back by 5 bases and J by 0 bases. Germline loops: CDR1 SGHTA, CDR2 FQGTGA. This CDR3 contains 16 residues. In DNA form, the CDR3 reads TGTGCCAGCAGCCCCACGACTAGCGGCTCCTACAATGAGCAGTTCTTC. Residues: CASSPTTSGSYNEQFF.

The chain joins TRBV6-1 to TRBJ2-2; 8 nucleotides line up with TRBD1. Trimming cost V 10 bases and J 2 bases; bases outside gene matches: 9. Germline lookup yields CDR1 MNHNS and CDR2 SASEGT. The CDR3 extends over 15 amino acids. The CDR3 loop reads CAIPLGQGNTGELFF. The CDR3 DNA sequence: TGTGCCATCCCGTTAGGACAGGGTAACACCGGGGAGCTGTTTTTT.

CDR3 sequence: CASSLGQGIEKLFF. Here the CDR3 DNA reads TGTGCCAGCAGCTTAGGACAGGGAATTGAAAAACTGTTTTTT. The chain recombines TRBV9 with TRBJ1-4, with 8 bases aligning to TRBD1. The CDR3 has 14 amino acids. Per the germline V gene, CDR1 is SGDLS and CDR2 is YYNGEE. J was trimmed by 7 bases and V by 4 bases; bases with no gene match: 6.

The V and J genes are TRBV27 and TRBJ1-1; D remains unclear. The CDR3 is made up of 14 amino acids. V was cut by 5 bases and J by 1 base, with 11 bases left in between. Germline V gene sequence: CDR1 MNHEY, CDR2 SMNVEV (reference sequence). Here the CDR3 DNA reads TGTGCCAGCAGTACCGGGAGTGGGAACACTGAAGCTTTCTTT. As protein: CASSTGSGNTEAFF.

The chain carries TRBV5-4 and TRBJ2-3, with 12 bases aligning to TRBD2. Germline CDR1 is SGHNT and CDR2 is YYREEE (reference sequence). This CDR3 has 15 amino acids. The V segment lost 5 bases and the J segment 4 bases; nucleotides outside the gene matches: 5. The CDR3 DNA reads TGTGCCAGCAGACCGACTAGCGGGAGATCAGATACGCAGTATTTT. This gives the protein CASRPTSGRSDTQYF.

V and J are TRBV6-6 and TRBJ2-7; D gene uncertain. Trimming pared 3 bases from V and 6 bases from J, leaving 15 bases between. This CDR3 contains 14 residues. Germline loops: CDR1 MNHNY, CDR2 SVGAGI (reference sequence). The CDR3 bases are TGTGCCAGCAGTTATGGGCAGGCCATGAGCGAGCAGTACTTC. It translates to CASSYGQAMSEQYF.

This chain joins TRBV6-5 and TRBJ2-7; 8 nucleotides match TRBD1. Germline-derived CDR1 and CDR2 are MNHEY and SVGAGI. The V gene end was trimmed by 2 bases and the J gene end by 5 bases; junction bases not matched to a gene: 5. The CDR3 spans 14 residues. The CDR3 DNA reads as TGTGCCAGCAGTTACGCGGACAGGGACCACGAGCAGTACTTC. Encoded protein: CASSYADRDHEQYF.

CDR3 nucleotide sequence: TGCGCCAGCAGCTTGGGGGCAGGGGCCGAGACCCAGTACTTC. It codes for CASSLGAGAETQYF. The chain is built from TRBV5-1 and TRBJ2-5; the D gene is possibly TRBD1 (6 bases). Looked up from germline, CDR1 is SGHRS and CDR2 is YFSETQ. Trimming pared 0 bases from V and 5 bases from J, leaving 11 bases between. The CDR3 is 14 residues long.

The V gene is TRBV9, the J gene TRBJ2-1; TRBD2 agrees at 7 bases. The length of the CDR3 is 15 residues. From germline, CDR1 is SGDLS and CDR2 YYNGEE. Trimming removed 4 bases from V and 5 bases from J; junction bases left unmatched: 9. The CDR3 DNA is TGTGCCAGCAGCCTCCTAGGGGACTATAACAATGAGCAGTTCTTC. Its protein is CASSLLGDYNNEQFF.

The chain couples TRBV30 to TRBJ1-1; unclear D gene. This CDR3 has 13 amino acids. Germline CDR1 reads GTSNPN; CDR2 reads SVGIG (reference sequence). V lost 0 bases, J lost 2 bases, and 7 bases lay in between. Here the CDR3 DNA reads TGTGCCTGGAGTGTACAAGATAACACTGAAGCTTTCTTT. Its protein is CAWSVQDNTEAFF.

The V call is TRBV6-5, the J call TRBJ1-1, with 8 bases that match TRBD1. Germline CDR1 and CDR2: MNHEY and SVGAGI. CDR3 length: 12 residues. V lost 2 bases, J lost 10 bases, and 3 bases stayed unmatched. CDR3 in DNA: TGTGCCAGCAGTTACCAGGGGGCGAGAGCTTTCTTT. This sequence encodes CASSYQGARAFF.